Given below is one TCR beta chain in context. The antigen is unknown. These data come from a study of shared clonotypes between healthy human individuals. Study outcomes and limitations: Generally, estimated richness proved larger in naive subsets than it did in memory subsets.

Assay used: immunoSEQ multiplex PCR; TCRdb lists only in-frame clones, some missing. Of fewer than 1.8 million clones in the sample, approximately 98.5% were seen once. The clonotype originates from a man aged 30 to 45 in good health. The sequenced sample was naive CD4+ T cells sorted from blood. The subset is: CD45RA+ positively selected.

The CDR3 protein is CASSAGPGGSYEQYF. The DNA for the CDR3 is TGTGCCAGCAGCGCTGGGCCCGGTGGCTCCTACGAGCAGTACTTC. The chain uses TRBV5-5 and TRBJ2-7; D gene unclear. V lost 4 bases and J lost 0, with 14 bases in between. This CDR3 comprises 15 residues. Germline V gives CDR1 SGHKS, CDR2 YYEKEE (reference sequence).